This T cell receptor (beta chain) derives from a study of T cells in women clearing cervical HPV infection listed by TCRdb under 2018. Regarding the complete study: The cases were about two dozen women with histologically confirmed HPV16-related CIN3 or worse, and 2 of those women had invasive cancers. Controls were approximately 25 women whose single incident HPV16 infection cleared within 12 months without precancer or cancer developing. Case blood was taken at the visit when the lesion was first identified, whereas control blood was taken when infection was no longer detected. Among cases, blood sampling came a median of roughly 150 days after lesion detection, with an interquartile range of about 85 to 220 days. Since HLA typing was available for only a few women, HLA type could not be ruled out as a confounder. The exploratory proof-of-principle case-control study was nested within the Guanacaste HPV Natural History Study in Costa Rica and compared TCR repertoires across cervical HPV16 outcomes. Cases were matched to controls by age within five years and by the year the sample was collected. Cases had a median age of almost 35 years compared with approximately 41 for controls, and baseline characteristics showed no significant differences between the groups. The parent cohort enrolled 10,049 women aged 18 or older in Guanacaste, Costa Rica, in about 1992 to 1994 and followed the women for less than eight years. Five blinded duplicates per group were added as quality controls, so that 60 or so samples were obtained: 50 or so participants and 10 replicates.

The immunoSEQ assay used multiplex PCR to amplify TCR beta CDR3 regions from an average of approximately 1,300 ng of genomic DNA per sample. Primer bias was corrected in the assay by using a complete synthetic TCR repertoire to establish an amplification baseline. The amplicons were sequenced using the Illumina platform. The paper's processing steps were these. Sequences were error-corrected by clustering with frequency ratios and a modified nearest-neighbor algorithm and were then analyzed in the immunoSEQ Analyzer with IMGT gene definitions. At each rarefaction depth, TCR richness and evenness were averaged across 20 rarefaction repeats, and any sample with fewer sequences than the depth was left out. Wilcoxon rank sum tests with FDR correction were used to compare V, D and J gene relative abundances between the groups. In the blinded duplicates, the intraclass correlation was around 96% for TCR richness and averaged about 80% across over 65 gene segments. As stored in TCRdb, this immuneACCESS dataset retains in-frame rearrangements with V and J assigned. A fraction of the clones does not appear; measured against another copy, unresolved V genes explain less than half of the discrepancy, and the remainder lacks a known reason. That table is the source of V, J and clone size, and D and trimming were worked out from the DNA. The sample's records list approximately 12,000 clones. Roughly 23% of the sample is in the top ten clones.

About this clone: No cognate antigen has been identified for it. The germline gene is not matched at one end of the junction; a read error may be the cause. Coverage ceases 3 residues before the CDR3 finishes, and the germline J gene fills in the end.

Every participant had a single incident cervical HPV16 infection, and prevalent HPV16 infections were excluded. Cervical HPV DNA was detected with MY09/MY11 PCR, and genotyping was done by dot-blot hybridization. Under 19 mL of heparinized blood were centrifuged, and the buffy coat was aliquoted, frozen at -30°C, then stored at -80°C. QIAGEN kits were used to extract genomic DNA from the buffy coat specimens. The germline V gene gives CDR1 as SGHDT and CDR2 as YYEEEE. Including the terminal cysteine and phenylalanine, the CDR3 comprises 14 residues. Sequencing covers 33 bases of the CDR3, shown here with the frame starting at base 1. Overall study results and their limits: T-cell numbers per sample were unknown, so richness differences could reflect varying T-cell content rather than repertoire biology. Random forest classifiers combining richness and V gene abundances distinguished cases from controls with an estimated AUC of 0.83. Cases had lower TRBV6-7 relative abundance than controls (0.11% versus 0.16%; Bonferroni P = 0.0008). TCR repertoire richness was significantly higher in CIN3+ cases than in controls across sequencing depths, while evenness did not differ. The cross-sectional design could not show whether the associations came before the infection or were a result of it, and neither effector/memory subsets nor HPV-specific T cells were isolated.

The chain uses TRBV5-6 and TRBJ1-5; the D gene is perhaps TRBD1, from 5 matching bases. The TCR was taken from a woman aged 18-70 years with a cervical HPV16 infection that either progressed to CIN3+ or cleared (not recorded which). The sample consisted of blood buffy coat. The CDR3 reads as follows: CASSSLGRNQPQHF. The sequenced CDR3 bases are TGTGCCAGCAGCTCTCTGGGGCGCAACCAGCCC.